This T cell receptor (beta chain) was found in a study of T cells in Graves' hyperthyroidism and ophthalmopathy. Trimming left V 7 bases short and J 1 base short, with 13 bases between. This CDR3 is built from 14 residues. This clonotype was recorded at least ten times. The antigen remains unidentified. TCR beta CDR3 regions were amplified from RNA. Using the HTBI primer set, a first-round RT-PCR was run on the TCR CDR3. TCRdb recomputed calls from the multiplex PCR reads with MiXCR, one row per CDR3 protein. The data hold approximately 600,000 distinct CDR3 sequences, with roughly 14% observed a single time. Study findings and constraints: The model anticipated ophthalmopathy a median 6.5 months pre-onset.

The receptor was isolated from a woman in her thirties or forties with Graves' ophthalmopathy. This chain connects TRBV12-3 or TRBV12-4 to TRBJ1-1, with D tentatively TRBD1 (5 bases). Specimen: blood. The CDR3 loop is CASTQFGGNTEAFF. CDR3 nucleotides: TGTGCCAGCACCCAATTCGGGGGGAACACTGAAGCTTTCTTT.